This TCR beta chain is from a study of tumor and adjacent non-tumor tissue in lung cancer. Study-level background: Histology: 12 adenocarcinoma, a couple of squamous cell carcinoma, 1 small cell lung cancer. Study observations and caveats: Top 100 clones took a larger repertoire share in normal lung.

No cell sorting was done before RNA was extracted from the tissue. Distant lung tissue was collected more than 3 cm away from the tumor edge. This clonotype was observed many times. Its cognate antigen is unknown. A modified ARM-PCR protocol with three rounds of nested PCR amplified TCRbeta. TCRdb reprocessed the multiplex PCR reads with MiXCR, giving one entry per CDR3 protein. The data hold 94,000 or so distinct CDR3 sequences, with under 80% observed a single time. Germline assignment: CDR1 LNHDA and CDR2 SQIVND (reference sequence). V lost 7 bases, J lost 3 bases, and 11 bases stayed unmatched. The CDR3 sequence is 16 residues long.

The rearrangement uses TRBV19 and TRBJ2-1; 8 bases agree with TRBD2. Sequencing was performed on distant non-tumor lung tissue. This clonotype was obtained from a woman in her forties or fifties with non-small cell lung cancer. The CDR3 here is CASIPREGMSYNEQFF. For the CDR3, the DNA is TGTGCCAGTATTCCACGGGAGGGGATGAGCTACAATGAGCAGTTCTTC.